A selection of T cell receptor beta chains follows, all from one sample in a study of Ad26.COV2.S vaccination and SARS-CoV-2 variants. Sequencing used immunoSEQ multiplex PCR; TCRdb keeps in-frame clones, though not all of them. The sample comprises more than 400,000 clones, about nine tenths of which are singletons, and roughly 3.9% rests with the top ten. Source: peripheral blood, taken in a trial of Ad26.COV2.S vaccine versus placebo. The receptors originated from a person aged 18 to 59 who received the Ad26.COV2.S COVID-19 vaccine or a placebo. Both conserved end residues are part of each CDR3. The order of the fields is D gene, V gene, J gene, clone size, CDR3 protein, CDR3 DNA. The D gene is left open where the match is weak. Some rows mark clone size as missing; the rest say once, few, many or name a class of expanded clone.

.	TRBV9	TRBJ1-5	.	CASSPGDGAQPQHF	TGTGCCAGCAGCCCAGGGGATGGGGCGCAGCCCCAGCATTTT
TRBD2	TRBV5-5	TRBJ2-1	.	CASSSGLARNEQFF	TGTGCCAGCAGCTCGGGACTAGCGAGAAATGAGCAGTTCTTC
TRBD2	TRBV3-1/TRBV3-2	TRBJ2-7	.	CASSHGLAGGSRIYEQYF	TGTGCCAGCAGCCACGGACTAGCGGGAGGCAGTAGGATCTACGAGCAGTACTTC
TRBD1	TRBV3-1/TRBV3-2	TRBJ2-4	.	CASSGTGRDIQYF	TGTGCCAGCAGCGGGACAGGGAGGGACATTCAGTACTTC
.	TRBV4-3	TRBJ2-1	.	CASSRVPVWAYDRLYNEQFF	TGCGCCAGCAGCCGGGTCCCAGTTTGGGCATATGATCGCCTCTACAATGAGCAGTTCTTC
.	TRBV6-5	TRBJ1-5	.	CASSYRVGQPQHF	TGTGCCAGCAGTTACAGGGTGGGGCAGCCCCAGCATTTT
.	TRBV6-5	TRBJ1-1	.	CASSSDGAFF	TGTGCCAGCAGTTCCGATGGAGCTTTCTTT
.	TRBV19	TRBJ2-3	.	CASSIFRGSTDTQYF	TGTGCCAGTAGTATCTTCAGGGGTAGCACAGATACGCAGTATTTT
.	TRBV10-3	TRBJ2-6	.	CAISEWGIGANVLTF	TGTGCCATCAGTGAATGGGGCATTGGGGCCAACGTCCTGACTTTC
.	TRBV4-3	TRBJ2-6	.	CASSQEGGSGANVLTF	TGCGCCAGCAGCCAAGAAGGGGGCTCTGGGGCCAACGTCCTGACTTTC
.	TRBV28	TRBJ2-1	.	CASSSLINEQFF	TGTGCCAGCAGTAGCCTTATCAATGAGCAGTTCTTC
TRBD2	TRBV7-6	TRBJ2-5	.	CASSLGLAGEGRETQYF	TGTGCCAGCAGCTTGGGACTAGCGGGAGAGGGGAGAGAGACCCAGTACTTC
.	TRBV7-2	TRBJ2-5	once	CASSLDGRQETQYF	TGTGCCAGCAGCTTAGACGGGCGGCAAGAGACCCAGTACTTC
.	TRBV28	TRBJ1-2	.	CASSPGLIYGYTF	TGTGCCAGCAGTCCGGGGCTCATTTATGGCTACACCTTC
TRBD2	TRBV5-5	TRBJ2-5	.	CASSLSAGGGGQETQYF	TGTGCCAGCAGCTTGAGTGCGGGGGGCGGAGGACAAGAGACCCAGTACTTC
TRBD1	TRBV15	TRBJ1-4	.	CATSRDLPGTGVEKLFF	TGTGCCACCAGCAGAGATTTGCCCGGGACAGGGGTTGAAAAACTGTTTTTT
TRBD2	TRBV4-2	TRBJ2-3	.	CASSPGTSGAPSTDTQYF	TGTGCCAGCAGCCCCGGGACTAGCGGGGCTCCGAGCACAGATACGCAGTATTTT
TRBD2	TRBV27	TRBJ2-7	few	CASSSGGRGTYEQYF	TGTGCCAGCAGTTCCGGCGGGAGGGGTACCTACGAGCAGTACTTC
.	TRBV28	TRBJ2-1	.	CASTVQVPRYNEQFF	TGTGCCAGCACCGTACAGGTCCCACGCTACAATGAGCAGTTCTTC
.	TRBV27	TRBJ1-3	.	CASSLTSGNTIYF	TGTGCCAGCAGTTTAACGTCAGGAAACACCATATATTTT
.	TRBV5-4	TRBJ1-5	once	CASSLGFDQPQHF	TGTGCCAGCAGCTTGGGGTTCGATCAGCCCCAGCATTTT
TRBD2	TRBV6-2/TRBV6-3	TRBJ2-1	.	CASSYSRTSGPYNEQFF	TGTGCCAGCAGTTACTCCCGGACTAGCGGGCCATACAATGAGCAGTTCTTC
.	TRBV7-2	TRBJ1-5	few	CASSFGRGSNQPQHF	TGTGCCAGCAGCTTTGGCAGGGGTAGTAATCAGCCCCAGCATTTT
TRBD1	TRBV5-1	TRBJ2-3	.	CASRYQQGFTDTQYF	TGCGCCAGCAGATATCAACAGGGGTTCACAGATACGCAGTATTTT
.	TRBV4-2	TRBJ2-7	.	CASSQEGGQYYEQYF	TGTGCCAGCAGCCAAGAGGGGGGACAGTACTACGAGCAGTACTTC
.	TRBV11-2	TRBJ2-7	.	CASSLFAGWTLGIADEQYF	TGTGCCAGCAGCTTATTCGCCGGGTGGACCCTGGGGATAGCGGACGAGCAGTACTTC
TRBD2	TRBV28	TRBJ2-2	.	CASSGGLAGRGYGELFF	TGTGCCAGCAGTGGCGGGCTAGCGGGAAGGGGTTACGGGGAGCTGTTTTTT
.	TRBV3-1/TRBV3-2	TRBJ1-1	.	CASSGSKGREAFF	TGTGCCAGCAGCGGGTCGAAAGGCAGAGAAGCTTTCTTT
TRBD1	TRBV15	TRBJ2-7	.	CATSRERTGSYEQYF	TGTGCCACCAGCAGAGAAAGGACAGGGTCCTACGAGCAGTACTTC
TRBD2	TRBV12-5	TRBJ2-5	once	CASGSGGETQYF	TGTGCTAGTGGATCGGGGGGAGAGACCCAGTACTTC
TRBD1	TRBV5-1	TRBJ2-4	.	CASSLGSGGLETKNIQYF	TGCGCCAGCAGCTTGGGGTCAGGGGGCCTAGAGACCAAAAACATTCAGTACTTC
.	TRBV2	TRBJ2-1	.	CASSSNRVREQFF	TGTGCCAGCTCATCGAACAGGGTGAGAGAGCAGTTCTTC
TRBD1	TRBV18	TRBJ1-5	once	CASSYGQGDQPQHF	TGTGCCAGCTCCTACGGACAGGGGGATCAGCCCCAGCATTTT
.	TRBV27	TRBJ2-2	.	CASSPVGTNANTGELFF	TGTGCCAGCAGTCCCGTCGGGACAAACGCGAACACCGGGGAGCTGTTTTTT
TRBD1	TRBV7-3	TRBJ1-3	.	CASSLTGTGGNTIYF	TGTGCCAGCAGCTTAACGGGGACAGGGGGAAACACCATATATTTT
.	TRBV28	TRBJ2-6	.	CASSLAGSSGANVLTF	TGTGCCAGCAGTTTAGCGGGGTCCTCTGGGGCCAACGTCCTGACTTTC
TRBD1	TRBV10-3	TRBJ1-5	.	CAISESGQKNQPQHF	TGTGCCATCAGTGAGTCGGGACAGAAAAATCAGCCCCAGCATTTT
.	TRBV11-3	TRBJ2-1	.	CASSGGLGGYNEQFF	TGTGCCAGCAGCGGAGGCCTTGGGGGTTACAATGAGCAGTTCTTC
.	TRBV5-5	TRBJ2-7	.	CASSLDRQPYEQYF	TGTGCCAGCAGCTTGGACCGGCAGCCCTACGAGCAGTACTTC
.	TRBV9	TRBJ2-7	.	CASSEHSGARIYEQYF	TGTGCCAGCAGCGAACATTCAGGGGCTCGAATCTACGAGCAGTACTTC
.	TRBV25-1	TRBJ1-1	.	CASSEQEAFF	TGTGCCAGCAGTGAACAGGAAGCTTTCTTT
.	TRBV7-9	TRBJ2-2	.	CASSPSSNTGELFF	TGTGCCAGCAGCCCATCTTCGAACACCGGGGAGCTGTTTTTT
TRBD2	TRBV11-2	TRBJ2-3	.	CASSSGQLRGGTDTQYF	TGTGCCAGCAGCTCCGGGCAGCTCCGGGGGGGCACAGATACGCAGTATTTT
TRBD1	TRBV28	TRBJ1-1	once	CASSQGELNTEAFF	TGTGCCAGCAGCCAGGGGGAGTTAAACACTGAAGCTTTCTTT
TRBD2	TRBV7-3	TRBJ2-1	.	CASSWTGTSLNEQFF	TGTGCCAGCAGTTGGACCGGGACTAGCCTCAATGAGCAGTTCTTC
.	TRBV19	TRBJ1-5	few	CASRSPSRVAQHF	TGTGCCAGTAGGAGCCCTAGCAGGGTAGCCCAGCATTTT